The 17 T cell receptor beta chains below were found in one sample sequenced in a study of cytomegalovirus exposure and HLA in healthy donors (dated 2017 in TCRdb). Libraries were made using the immunoSEQ multiplex PCR assay. The multiplex PCR relied on a mix of 60 forward primers for TCR Vbeta segments and 13 reverse primers for TCR Jbeta segments. Drawn from immuneACCESS, this table holds only the in-frame rearrangements with V and J called that TCRdb kept. Clones are partly lost; checked studies trace under half to an unresolved V gene and leave the rest unexplained. The sample includes around 240,000 clones, with 82% observed a single time. Around 5.4% of the sample is held by the ten biggest clonotypes. The sample was PBMCs. The receptors stem from a middle-aged woman in good health and CMV-seropositive.

This rearrangement joins TRBV7-2 to TRBJ2-5; 11 bases agree with TRBD2. Unmatched junction bases numbered 2, after V lost 1 base and J lost 1 base. This CDR3 comprises 16 residues. Germline CDR1 is SGHTA and CDR2 is FQGNSA. The CDR3 nucleotides read TGTGCCAGCAGCTTAGATAGCGGGGGGGCCCAAGAGACCCAGTACTTC. It codes for CASSLDSGGAQETQYF. Variable domain in full (rest from reference TRBV7-2 and TRBJ2-5): GAGVSQSPSNKVTEKGKDVELRCDPISGHTALYWYRQSLGQGLEFLIYFQGNSAPDKSGLPSDRFSAERTGGSVSTLTIQRTQQEDSAVYLCASSLDSGGAQETQYFGPGTRLLVL.

Only a few counts were recorded for this clone. CDR3 in DNA: TGCGCCAGCAGCTTGGCGCCCGGGACAGAGCGAACCGGGGAGCTGTTTTTT. Translation: CASSLAPGTERTGELFF. V is TRBV5-1 and J is TRBJ2-2; 7 bases match TRBD1. The CDR3 extends over 17 amino acids. The ends lost 0 bases at V and 5 bases at J; junction bases unmatched: 10. Germline V CDR1 and CDR2: SGHRS, YFSETQ.

The chain employs TRBV18 and TRBJ2-3; 11 bases are a match to TRBD2. Germline V CDR1 and CDR2: KGHSH, LQKENI. Trimming took 0 bases from V and 6 from J; bases not matched to a gene: 11. The CDR3 is made up of 18 amino acids. The CDR3 protein is CASSPPFQSSGGEDTQYF. The CDR3 DNA reads TGTGCCAGCTCACCACCGTTCCAGAGTAGCGGGGGGGAGGATACGCAGTATTTT.

This chain uses TRBV7-9 with TRBJ1-5; 7 bases are shared with TRBD1. J was trimmed by 4 bases and V by 4 bases; bases with no gene match: 4. The germline V gene encodes CDR1 SEHNR and CDR2 FQNEAQ (reference sequence). There are 14 residues in the CDR3. For the CDR3, the DNA is TGTGCCAGCAGCTCCGGGACAGCAAATCAGCCCCAGCATTTT. Translated, it gives CASSSGTANQPQHF.

The rearrangement joins TRBV5-5 to TRBJ2-2; weak D call: TRBD1 (5 bases). V was pared by 1 base and J by 1 base, with 8 bases between. Germline V CDR1 and CDR2: SGHKS, YYEKEE (reference sequence). The CDR3 is made up of 15 amino acids. The CDR3 DNA reads as TGTGCCAGCAGCTTGTCGCAGGGGAACACCGGGGAGCTGTTTTTT. This encodes CASSLSQGNTGELFF.

The chain is built from TRBV19 and TRBJ1-1; possible D gene TRBD1, 6 bases. Trimming removed 5 bases from V and 2 bases from J, with 12 bases in between. Looked up from germline, CDR1 is LNHDA and CDR2 is SQIVND (reference sequence). CDR3 length equals 14 residues. The CDR3 loop reads CASSLGQFNTEAFF. CDR3 in DNA: TGTGCCAGTAGTCTCGGACAGTTTAACACTGAAGCTTTCTTT. The entire variable domain, with the rest obtained from reference TRBV19 and TRBJ1-1, is as follows: DGGITQSPKYLFRKEGQNVTLSCEQNLNHDAMYWYRQDPGQGLRLIYYSQIVNDFQKGDIAEGYSVSREKKESFPLTVTSAQKNPTAFYLCASSLGQFNTEAFFGQGTRLTVV.

CDR3 DNA sequence: TGCGCCAGCAAACTAGCGGGGAGCACAGATACGCAGTATTTT. Residues: CASKLAGSTDTQYF. The chain joins TRBV5-1 to TRBJ2-3, with TRBD2 identical over 10 bases. The germline V gene encodes CDR1 SGHRS and CDR2 YFSETQ. The CDR3 spans 14 residues. V lost 6 bases, J lost 0 bases, and 1 base stayed unmatched.

The table lists this clone with a count of one. This rearrangement joins TRBV7-2 to TRBJ1-2; no clear D. CDR1 and CDR2 from the germline V gene are SGHTA and FQGNSA. The length of the CDR3 is 14 residues. Trimming left V 5 bases short and J 2 bases short, with 12 bases between. CDR3 DNA: TGTGCCAGCAGCCCACGCCGGGGAAACTATGGCTACACCTTC. It codes for CASSPRRGNYGYTF.

This chain links TRBV4-1 with TRBJ2-1, with 8 bases aligning to TRBD2. The CDR3 consists of 17 residues. The germline gives CDR1 MGHRA, CDR2 YSYEKL. Trimming at V came to 0 bases and at J to 8 bases, leaving 12 bases not matched to a gene. This chain's CDR3 is CASSQDRGSGTFDEQFF. In DNA form, the CDR3 reads TGCGCCAGCAGCCAAGATCGGGGTAGCGGGACATTCGATGAGCAGTTCTTC.

The gene calls are TRBV2 and TRBJ1-2; D is uncertain. CDR3 length: 10 residues. Trimming left V 5 bases short and J 8 bases short, with 6 bases between. The V gene's germline CDR1 is SNHLY and CDR2 FYNNEI. The CDR3 is CASSSKGYTF. CDR3 sequence (DNA): TGTGCCAGCAGTTCTAAAGGCTACACCTTC.

The genes are TRBV15 and TRBJ2-5, with D perhaps matching TRBD1 (5 bases). The germline V gene has CDR1 LNHNV and CDR2 YYDKDF (reference sequence). The V end lost 0 bases, the J end lost 1 base, and 6 bases lay between the germline ends. CDR3 length: 14 amino acids. The CDR3 spells CATSRDRVQETQYF. DNA of the CDR3: TGTGCCACCAGCAGAGACAGGGTCCAAGAGACCCAGTACTTC.

The gene calls are TRBV29-1 and TRBJ1-2; D possibly corresponds to TRBD1 (5 bases). The V and J ends lost 3 bases and 4 bases respectively, with 9 bases between them. The CDR3 extends over 12 amino acids. CDR1 is SQVTM, CDR2 ANQGSEA, per germline. CDR3 amino acids: CSVDETAYGYTF. In nucleotides, the CDR3 is TGCAGCGTTGATGAGACAGCCTATGGCTACACCTTC.

The rearrangement uses TRBV7-2 and TRBJ2-3, with 9 positions matching TRBD2. The CDR3 sequence is 17 residues long. V shed 2 bases and J 2 bases; nucleotides not matched to a gene: 8. Germline-derived CDR1 and CDR2 are SGHTA and FQGNSA. The chain's CDR3 is CASSLRAGGPDTDTQYF. The CDR3 DNA is TGTGCCAGCAGCTTACGGGCGGGGGGGCCCGACACAGATACGCAGTATTTT.

The chain links TRBV7-2 to TRBJ1-6; 7 bases agree with TRBD1. The ends lost 5 bases at V and 7 bases at J; junction bases unmatched: 11. The CDR3 contains 16 residues. The germline V gene has CDR1 SGHTA and CDR2 FQGNSA. The CDR3 DNA follows: TGTGCCAGCAGCGGCGACTCCGGGACAGAAAATTCACCCCTCCACTTT. Protein sequence: CASSGDSGTENSPLHF.

The chain carries TRBV15 and TRBJ2-7; tentative D call: TRBD2 (5 bases). Trimming took off 1 base at V and 4 bases at J, with 14 bases between the two ends. CDR3 length equals 15 residues. Germline V gene lookup returns CDR1 LNHNV and CDR2 YYDKDF (reference sequence). The DNA of the CDR3 is TGTGCCACCAGCAGAGGGGTGGGAGAAGAATACGAGCAGTACTTC. As protein: CATSRGVGEEYEQYF.

With regard to this clone: The junction differs from germline at one of its ends, possibly a read error. The V gene is TRBV7-9, the J gene TRBJ2-1, with D unresolved. Germline V lookup: CDR1 SEHNR, CDR2 FQNEAQ (reference sequence). The CDR3 runs 14 residues. CDR3 nucleotide sequence: TGTTCCAGCAGCTTAGCCGCGCGGCGTTATGAGCAGTTCTTC. Amino acids: CSSSLAARRYEQFF.

This chain links TRBV5-6 with TRBJ1-5, with TRBD1 matching over 8 bases. J was trimmed by 6 bases and V by 4 bases; bases with no gene match: 9. This CDR3 contains 15 residues. From germline, CDR1 is SGHDT and CDR2 YYEEEE. In nucleotides, the CDR3 is TGTGCCAGCAGCCAAGCAGGGGGCGCAGGTCAGCCCCAGCATTTT. This codes for CASSQAGGAGQPQHF. Full variable domain (outside the CDR3, taken from reference TRBV5-6 and TRBJ1-5): DAGVTQSPTHLIKTRGQQVTLRCSPKSGHDTVSWYQQALGQGPQFIFQYYEEEERQRGNFPDRFSGHQFPNYSSELNVNALLLGDSALYLCASSQAGGAGQPQHFGDGTRLSIL.